This T cell receptor (beta chain) was captured by sequencing in a study of control samples from healthy donors and cancer patients. J was trimmed by 3 bases and V by 3 bases; bases with no gene match: 10. Looked up from germline, CDR1 is SGHRS and CDR2 is YFSETQ. The CDR3 contains 17 residues. This table comes from immunoSEQ multiplex PCR, and its TCRdb copy is limited to in-frame clones, with some not included. The table includes 150,000 to 200,000 clones, around nine tenths detected once. The sequencing input was blood. The chain recombines TRBV5-1 with TRBJ2-2; 8 nucleotides agree with TRBD1. This sequence originates from a man younger than 45 in good health. CDR3: CASSSGQGAKYTGELFF. Here the CDR3 DNA reads TGCGCCAGCAGCTCTGGACAGGGAGCGAAGTACACCGGGGAGCTGTTTTTT.